This T cell receptor beta chain was sequenced for a study of blood T cell repertoires in COVID-19. The wider study: Collection of acute and convalescent COVID-19 samples took place in the United States, Italy and Spain.

The CDR3 covers 15 residues. Germline V lookup: CDR1 KGHDR, CDR2 SFDVKD. J was trimmed by 8 bases and V by 2 bases; bases with no gene match: 7. The method was immunoSEQ multiplex PCR; TCRdb's version includes in-frame clones alone and lacks a portion of them. The data contain fewer than 60,000 clones, more than 80% of them seen just once; the ten biggest clones take up just over 8.5%. The source material was peripheral blood. The chain recombines TRBV24-1 with TRBJ2-1; 8 nucleotides line up with TRBD1. The receptor was derived from a man in his 60s with acute or convalescent COVID-19. CDR3 nucleotide sequence: TGTGCCACCAGTGATTGGGGCAGGGGGCGGGATGAGCAGTTCTTC. Protein sequence: CATSDWGRGRDEQFF.